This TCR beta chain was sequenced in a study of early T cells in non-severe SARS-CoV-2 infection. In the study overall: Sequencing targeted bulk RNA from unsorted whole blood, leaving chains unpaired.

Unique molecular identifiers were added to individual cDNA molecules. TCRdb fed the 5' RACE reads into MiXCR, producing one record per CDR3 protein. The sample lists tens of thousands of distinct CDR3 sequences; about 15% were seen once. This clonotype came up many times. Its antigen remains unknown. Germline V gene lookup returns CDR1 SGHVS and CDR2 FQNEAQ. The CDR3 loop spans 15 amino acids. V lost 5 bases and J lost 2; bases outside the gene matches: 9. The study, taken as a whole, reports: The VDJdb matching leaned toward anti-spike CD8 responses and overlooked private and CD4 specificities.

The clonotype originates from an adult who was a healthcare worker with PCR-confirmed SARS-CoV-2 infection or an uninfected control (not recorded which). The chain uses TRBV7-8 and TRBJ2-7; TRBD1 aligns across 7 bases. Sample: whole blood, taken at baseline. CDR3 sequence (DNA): TGTGCCAGCAGCCCAACGGGACAGATCACCTACGAGCAGTACTTC. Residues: CASSPTGQITYEQYF. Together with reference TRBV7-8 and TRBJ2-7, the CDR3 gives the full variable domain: GAGVSQSPRYKVAKRGQDVALRCDPISGHVSLFWYQQALGQGPEFLTYFQNEAQLDKSGLPSDRFFAERPEGSVSTLKIQRTQQEDSAVYLCASSPTGQITYEQYFGPGTRLTVT.